The present T cell receptor beta chain was sequenced within a study of patients and donors after allogeneic stem cell transplantation. This clonotype showed up just a few times. TCRdb processed the RT-PCR reads anew with MiXCR; each CDR3 protein has one entry. Of around 4,100 distinct CDR3 sequences in the sample, approximately 25% were seen once. This CDR3 is built from 13 residues. CDR1 SGHVS and CDR2 FNYEAQ come from the germline V gene. Germline trimming cut 3 bases from V and 6 bases from J; bases unmatched to any gene: 3. The receptor was isolated from a human donor who was either an allogeneic HSCT recipient or a stem cell or donor lymphocyte infusion donor (not recorded which). It is not recorded whose cells these are; they may come from a transplant donor. The material sequenced was blood, either unsorted or a sorted T cell fraction (not recorded which). The chain has TRBV7-6 and TRBJ2-5; 8 nucleotides match TRBD2. This CDR3 is CASSLGLEQTQYF. The CDR3 coding sequence is TGTGCCAGCAGCTTGGGACTAGAGCAGACCCAGTACTTC.